Described below is a single TCR beta chain sequence and its context. The data originate from a study of blood T cell repertoires in COVID-19. The protocol was immunoSEQ multiplex PCR, while the TCRdb copy is restricted to in-frame clones and leaves out a portion. The sample yields roughly 53,000 clones, 86% seen once. Sequenced material: peripheral blood. This sequence was found in a man aged 40-49 years with active COVID-19.

CDR3 sequence (DNA): TGTGCCAGCAGCGGATTGCGGGAGTACAATGAGCAGTTCTTC. Translating it yields CASSGLREYNEQFF. The chain is built from TRBV9 and TRBJ2-1; 7 nucleotides agree with TRBD2. Germline loops: CDR1 SGDLS, CDR2 YYNGEE. This CDR3 contains 14 residues. Losses at the gene ends were 3 bases for V and 4 bases for J; bases not matched to a gene: 4.